The clone carrying this T cell receptor (beta chain) came up a few times. CDR3 size: 14 residues. V was pared by 3 bases and J by 4 bases, with 4 bases of the junction left unmatched. Germline V lookup: CDR1 LGHNA, CDR2 YNFKEQ. This sample's time point: pre-sensitization, week 0. The sample's treatment: therapeutic diphenylcyclopropenone sensitization with weekly scalp DPC. TCRdb recomputed calls from the RACE reads with MiXCR, one row per CDR3 protein. The sample has 62,000 or so distinct CDR3 sequences, about a tenth seen once. These data are taken from a study of human T cells and chemical hapten exposure.

The sample consisted of whole blood, taken in connection with sensitization to the hapten diphenylcyclopropenone (DPC). J is TRBJ2-5 and V is TRBV4-2; 8 bases are a match to TRBD1. The sequence was obtained from a woman between 50 and 59 years old with alopecia areata. Some clones in this sample may be carry-over from other donors' samples. The CDR3 DNA sequence: TGTGCCAGCAGCCATGATGACAGGGGAGAGACCCAGTACTTC. It codes for CASSHDDRGETQYF.